This T cell receptor (beta chain) was recovered during a study of blood T cell repertoires in COVID-19 (dated by TCRdb to between 2020 and 2021). Study-level background: The collaborator samples originated in the United States, Italy and Spain and spanned the acute and convalescent phases of COVID-19. Samples came from the ongoing ImmuneRACE study (first 160 participants) plus 1,254 subjects from 6 global collaborators. The repertoires were made available in a free public database intended to serve as a resource for research on the immune response to SARS-CoV-2. The prospective study material was composed of cDNA or gDNA derived from T cells, B-cell-depleted T cells, or PBMCs. HLA class I and class II types, where available, came from metadata supplied by the sample provider rather than from assay-based typing. The dataset comprised deeply sampled blood TCRbeta repertoires from subjects exposed to, actively infected with, or recovered from COVID-19. Nearly every sample came with metadata listing a de-identified subject ID, COVID-19 status, age in years and sex. Overall study results and their limits: The quantity of clinical and demographic metadata differed by source and by participant and was supplied without curation.

TCRbeta CDR3 regions were amplified from genomic DNA using the immunoSEQ Assay, a bias-controlled multiplex PCR. As for the authors' bioinformatics: Nucleated cell counts per sample were estimated from amplification of reference gene primers within the assay. Sequence reads were collapsed and filtered to measure the absolute abundance of every unique TCRbeta CDR3 rearrangement. For each sample, productive Simpson clonality was calculated as the square root of Simpson's diversity index across productive rearrangements. This is the immuneACCESS table as TCRdb keeps it, with only in-frame sequences that have V and J called. A part of the clones is gone; compared with another copy, unresolved V genes explain less than half, and the rest is unexplained. V, J and clone size are taken as reported in that table, and D and trimming were inferred from the DNA itself. The table for this sample lists around 370,000 clones; more than 75% of them were counted only once. The ten largest clones represent nearly 6.5% of the sample.

A remark on this clone: The antigen it recognizes is unknown. Within one base of it there is no much larger clone, and no base qualities were kept.

In Seattle, one collaborating source enrolled patients while the infection was active and tracked those patients longitudinally over the course of disease. The collaborating institutions used their own protocols to collect whole blood in K2EDTA tubes. For TCRbeta analysis, collaborator samples were shipped as frozen whole blood, as isolated PBMCs, or as DNA extracted from either sample type. Taken from the germline V gene, the CDR1 and CDR2 loops are SGHRS and YFSETQ. The CDR3 sequence holds 14 residues, the cysteine and phenylalanine included. Only the CDR3 DNA stays, 42 bases, in frame from base 1. Trimming at the junction amounts to 1 base on V and 4 bases on J, and the germline ends lie 12 bases apart.

This clonotype was obtained from a woman aged 50 to 65 with COVID-19, enrolled during active disease. Sequenced material: peripheral blood. The chain links TRBV5-1 with TRBJ2-7; no D gene is confidently identified. For the CDR3, the sequence is CASSLMTQLYEQYF. Here is the DNA: TGCGCCAGCAGCTTGATGACTCAGCTGTACGAGCAGTACTTC.